Below, 11 T cell receptor beta chains from the same sample are listed, as sequenced in a study of cytomegalovirus exposure and HLA in healthy donors. Amplification used 60 Vbeta primers and 13 Jbeta primers. Clones were sequenced by immunoSEQ multiplex PCR, and TCRdb holds only the in-frame ones, with some missing. The sample shows approximately 160,000 clones, about 80% of them seen only once. The sequencing input was PBMCs. These receptors were obtained from a man younger than 35 in good health and CMV-seronegative.

The CDR3: CASSQGLAAKNIQYF. The CDR3 DNA sequence: TGCGCCAGCAGCCAGGGACTAGCGGCTAAAAACATTCAGTACTTC. The chain employs TRBV4-3 and TRBJ2-4, with 11 bases that match TRBD2. Germline CDR1 is LGHNA and CDR2 is YSLEER. The V and J ends lost 3 bases and 4 bases, in that order; junction bases with no gene match: 2. The CDR3 loop spans 15 amino acids.

This chain connects TRBV10-3 to TRBJ1-6, with no clear D. The germline gives CDR1 ENHRY, CDR2 SYGVKD. V gave up 0 bases and J gave up 6 bases, with 12 bases separating them. This CDR3 has 16 residues. The CDR3 sequence: CAISESGWAANSPLHF. The DNA of the CDR3 is TGTGCCATCAGTGAGTCAGGCTGGGCAGCTAATTCACCCCTCCACTTT.

This chain connects TRBV7-6 to TRBJ2-1, with a weak D call TRBD2 (5 bases). Trimming pared 1 base from V and 9 bases from J, leaving 13 bases between. The CDR3 runs to 14 residues. Germline assignment: CDR1 SGHVS and CDR2 FNYEAQ. CDR3 protein: CASSLVAGNSEQFF. CDR3 in DNA: TGTGCCAGCAGCTTAGTGGCGGGTAACAGTGAGCAGTTCTTC.

The chain employs TRBV29-1 and TRBJ2-1; TRBD2 aligns across 13 bases. The CDR3 runs 13 residues. Germline V CDR1 and CDR2: SQVTM, ANQGSEA. Unmatched junction bases numbered 0, after V lost 3 bases and J lost 7 bases. CDR3 residues: CSVEGLAGNEQFF. As DNA, the CDR3 is TGCAGCGTTGAGGGACTAGCGGGAAATGAGCAGTTCTTC.

The chain is built from TRBV9 and TRBJ2-7; the match to TRBD1 covers 7 bases. V dropped 3 bases and J dropped 6; count of bases not matched to a gene: 9. Germline CDR1 SGDLS, CDR2 YYNGEE. The CDR3 has 14 residues. The CDR3 bases are TGTGCCAGCAGCGCCGGGACAGCACTAGTCGAGCAGTACTTC. This encodes CASSAGTALVEQYF.

Remarks on this clone: The junction departs from germline at one end; a sequencing error may be responsible. The chain carries TRBV7-9 and TRBJ2-7; possible D gene TRBD2, 5 bases. This CDR3 region has 12 residues. Germline V gives CDR1 SEHNR, CDR2 FQNEAQ (reference sequence). CDR3 DNA sequence: TGTTCCAGCAGAATGGCGGGTGGGGAGCAGTACTTC. Translated, it gives CSSRMAGGEQYF. The variable domain in full, with the rest retrieved from reference TRBV7-9 and TRBJ2-7, is DTGVSQNPRHKITKRGQNVTFRCDPISEHNRLYWYRQTLGQGPEFLTYFQNEAQLEKSRLLSDRFSAERPKGSFSTLEIQRTEQGDSAMYLCSSRMAGGEQYFGPGTRLTVT.

Turning to this clone: At one of its ends the junction is not consistent with the germline gene, which may arise from a read error. This sequence joins TRBV7-9 and TRBJ2-1; D may be TRBD1 (6 bases). CDR3 size: 17 residues. The V gene's germline CDR1 is SEHNR and CDR2 FQNEAQ (reference sequence). For the CDR3, the DNA is TGTTCCAGCACCCCCCTAAAGGACCACAAGGGGGACAATGAGCAGTTCTTC. Encoded protein: CSSTPLKDHKGDNEQFF.

The V gene is TRBV27, the J gene TRBJ1-1, with 9 bases fitting TRBD1. Germline-derived CDR1 and CDR2 are MNHEY and SMNVEV (reference sequence). This CDR3 contains 13 residues. Trimming at V came to 2 bases and at J to 8 bases, leaving 3 bases not matched to a gene. CDR3 DNA: TGTGCCAGCAGTTTACGGACAGGGGTCGAAGCTTTCTTT. It specifies CASSLRTGVEAFF.

The chain couples TRBV19 to TRBJ1-1; perhaps TRBD1 as D (5 bases). V lost 1 base and J lost 4, with 7 bases in between. The CDR3 loop spans 13 amino acids. Germline V lookup: CDR1 LNHDA, CDR2 SQIVND (reference sequence). Written as DNA, the CDR3 is TGTGCCAGTAGTATAGGCAGGGTCACTGAAGCTTTCTTT. Protein sequence: CASSIGRVTEAFF.

The chain is built from TRBV5-1 and TRBJ1-1; 10 bases align to TRBD1. V lost 4 bases to trimming and J lost 7 bases; unmatched junction nucleotides: 4. The CDR3 consists of 13 residues. Per the germline V gene, CDR1 is SGHRS and CDR2 is YFSETQ. CDR3 bases: TGCGCCAGCAGCGCTGACAGGGGGCGTGAAGCTTTCTTT. This codes for CASSADRGREAFF.

This clone was counted a few times. The chain joins TRBV2 to TRBJ1-1; 7 bases align to TRBD1. This CDR3 has 14 amino acids. Germline trimming cut 6 bases from V and 2 bases from J; bases unmatched to any gene: 6. Germline V CDR1 and CDR2: SNHLY, FYNNEI. Written as DNA, the CDR3 is TGTGCCAGCAGCGGACAGGCCGTAAACACTGAAGCTTTCTTT. As protein: CASSGQAVNTEAFF. Based on the CDR3 plus reference TRBV2 and TRBJ1-1, the full variable domain is EPEVTQTPSHQVTQMGQEVILRCVPISNHLYFYWYRQILGQKVEFLVSFYNNEISEKSEIFDDQFSVERPDGSNFTLKIRSTKLEDSAMYFCASSGQAVNTEAFFGQGTRLTVV.